This entry lists 4 T cell receptor beta chains sequenced from one sample in a study of PD-L1 blockade in urothelial cancer. This table comes from immunoSEQ multiplex PCR, and its TCRdb copy is limited to in-frame clones, with some not included. Counted here are about 72,000 clones, about nine tenths occurring once; the ten biggest clones make up under 6%. Time point noted: pretreatment peripheral blood. The source was PBMCs, collected around atezolizumab (anti-PD-L1) treatment. The receptors were sampled from a man aged 65-85 years with urothelial cancer.

V usage is TRBV2 and J usage is TRBJ2-1; 8 bases fit TRBD2. J lost 2 bases, V lost 7 bases, and 4 bases had no gene match. The V gene's germline CDR1 is SNHLY and CDR2 FYNNEI. The CDR3 runs 14 residues. The DNA of the CDR3 is TGTGCCAGCAATCTAGCGGGCCCCTACAATGAGCAGTTCTTC. It is translated as CASNLAGPYNEQFF.

The chain links TRBV19 to TRBJ2-2; TRBD1 matches at 9 bases. CDR3 length equals 16 residues. Germline assignment: CDR1 LNHDA and CDR2 SQIVND (reference sequence). V dropped 4 bases and J dropped 0; count of bases not matched to a gene: 3. As DNA, the CDR3 is TGTGCCAGTAGTAAGGGACAGGGCGCGAACACCGGGGAGCTGTTTTTT. Its translation: CASSKGQGANTGELFF.

The CDR3 sequence: CASSTEGGRGHEKLFF. CDR3 sequence (DNA): TGTGCCAGTAGCACCGAGGGAGGACGGGGTCATGAAAAACTGTTTTTT. The chain joins TRBV19 to TRBJ1-4; the D is unclear. The CDR3 is 16 amino acids. Looked up from germline, CDR1 is LNHDA and CDR2 is SQIVND (reference sequence). V lost 6 bases, J lost 6 bases, and 20 bases lay in between.

This chain connects TRBV5-1 to TRBJ1-1; a possible D gene is TRBD1 (5 bases). CDR1 is SGHRS and CDR2 is YFSETQ in the germline V gene. Trimming removed 1 base from V and 3 bases from J, with 7 bases in between. The CDR3 is 13 amino acids. This chain's CDR3 is CASSLSGDTEAFF. The DNA for the CDR3 is TGCGCCAGCAGCTTGTCGGGGGACACTGAAGCTTTCTTT.